What follows are 2 T cell receptor beta chains derived from one specimen sequenced in a study of OX40 agonist ivuxolimab in advanced cancers. Repertoires were generated with immunoSEQ multiplex PCR, while TCRdb's copy carries only in-frame clones and drops some. Altogether over 60,000 clones are present, around 88% being singletons, with the ten largest covering approximately 0.86%. Sample: CD4+ or CD8+ T cells sorted from blood, taken in a trial of the OX40 agonist ivuxolimab. All receptors derive from an adult with an advanced solid tumor such as melanoma, head and neck, liver or kidney cancer.

The chain combines TRBV10-3 with TRBJ1-1; possibly TRBD1 for D (5 bases). Germline-derived CDR1 and CDR2 are ENHRY and SYGVKD. The CDR3 runs to 12 residues. Deletions cut 9 bases from V and 3 bases from J, with 11 bases between. The CDR3 sequence: CAMRGADTEAFF. CDR3 nucleotide sequence: TGTGCCATGAGGGGCGCGGACACTGAAGCTTTCTTT.

The chain employs TRBV7-2 and TRBJ1-2, with D tentatively TRBD1 (6 bases). Germline-derived CDR1 and CDR2 are SGHTA and FQGNSA. Between the trimmed V and J ends, which lost 2 bases and 6 bases, there was a span of 7 bases. The CDR3 loop spans 12 amino acids. This CDR3 is CASSLNRDGYTF. The DNA for the CDR3 is TGTGCCAGCAGCTTAAACAGGGATGGCTACACCTTC. The whole variable domain, remainder taken from reference TRBV7-2 and TRBJ1-2, is GAGVSQSPSNKVTEKGKDVELRCDPISGHTALYWYRQSLGQGLEFLIYFQGNSAPDKSGLPSDRFSAERTGGSVSTLTIQRTQQEDSAVYLCASSLNRDGYTFGSGTRLTVV.